The source of this T cell receptor beta chain is a study of cytomegalovirus exposure and HLA in healthy donors. Germline CDR1 reads SGHTA; CDR2 reads FQGNSA. The V and J ends lost 3 bases and 8 bases, in that order; junction bases with no gene match: 9. The CDR3 totals 14 residues. PCR involved 60 Vbeta and 13 Jbeta primers. TCRdb keeps only in-frame clones here, not all; method: immunoSEQ multiplex PCR. The sample carries roughly 81,000 clones, over 70% recorded once. The V call is TRBV7-2, the J call TRBJ1-2; 7 bases line up with TRBD1. The sequence was collected from a boy under 18 in good health and CMV-seronegative. The specimen was PBMCs. The CDR3 here is CASSLGQPPGGYTF. The CDR3, as DNA: TGTGCCAGCAGCTTGGGACAGCCTCCGGGCGGCTACACCTTC.